This is a list of T cell receptor beta chains from one sample in a study of neurological immune-mediated disorders. Via MiXCR, TCRdb re-called the 5' RACE reads, giving one row per CDR3 protein. The sample shows around 70,000 distinct CDR3 sequences, around 5.2% of them seen only once. What was sequenced was PBMCs. Receptors were obtained from a man between 18 and 35 years old with multiple sclerosis. Both conserved end residues are part of each CDR3. A D gene is named only where the DNA matches it firmly. Clone size is given as once, few, many or a size class.

many	-	TRBV27	TRBJ2-5	CASSVLSDGGRGETQYF	TGTGCCAGCAGTGTCTTATCAGATGGGGGGCGAGGAGAGACCCAGTACTTC
many	TRBD2	TRBV15	TRBJ2-5	CATSRVRSGGARETQYF	TGTGCCACCAGCAGAGTTCGTAGCGGGGGGGCCCGGGAGACCCAGTACTTC
many	-	TRBV20-1	TRBJ2-1	CSAPAGYSYNEQFF	TGCAGTGCTCCCGCAGGGTACTCCTACAATGAGCAGTTCTTC
many	TRBD1	TRBV7-2	TRBJ2-7	CASRLGGVSREQYF	TGTGCCAGCAGACTAGGGGGCGTCTCCCGCGAGCAGTACTTC
many	TRBD2	TRBV9	TRBJ2-3	CASSAGTTGPDTQYF	TGTGCCAGCAGCGCCGGGACTACCGGTCCGGATACGCAGTATTTT
medium-sized	-	TRBV7-2	TRBJ2-4	CASSSVVGGANIQYF	TGTGCCAGCAGCTCCGTTGTGGGGGGGGCAAACATTCAGTACTTC
many	-	TRBV20-1	TRBJ1-2	CSARDRAGYGYTF	TGCAGTGCTAGAGATAGGGCAGGCTATGGCTACACCTTC
many	TRBD1	TRBV10-3	TRBJ2-5	CAISESTRDRRQETQYF	TGTGCCATCAGTGAGTCCACCCGGGACAGGCGACAAGAGACCCAGTACTTC
many	-	TRBV5-1	TRBJ2-2	CASSLVLNTGELFF	TGCGCCAGCAGCTTGGTTTTGAACACCGGGGAGCTGTTTTTT
many	-	TRBV12-3/TRBV12-4	TRBJ2-3	CASSLEGRGTDTQYF	TGTGCCAGCAGTTTAGAGGGACGTGGCACAGATACGCAGTATTTT
many	TRBD2	TRBV6-6	TRBJ2-1	CASSYVGGDNEQFF	TGTGCCAGCAGTTACGTGGGGGGGGACAATGAGCAGTTCTTC
many	-	TRBV28	TRBJ2-5	CASSLGTASQETQYF	TGTGCCAGCAGCTTGGGGACCGCCTCTCAAGAGACCCAGTACTTC
many	-	TRBV20-1	TRBJ2-1	CSAYSGTDYNEQFF	TGCAGTGCGTATTCCGGGACCGACTACAATGAGCAGTTCTTC
many	TRBD1	TRBV12-3/TRBV12-4	TRBJ2-2	CASRQGDFAGELFF	TGTGCCAGCAGACAGGGGGACTTCGCCGGGGAGCTGTTTTTT
many	-	TRBV4-3	TRBJ2-7	CASSQSRAYEQYF	TGCGCCAGCAGCCAATCCAGGGCCTACGAGCAGTACTTC
many	-	TRBV6-5	TRBJ1-2	CASSYLNRVRYGYTF	TGTGCCAGCAGTTACCTAAACAGGGTCCGCTATGGCTACACCTTC
many	-	TRBV18	TRBJ1-1	CASSGVGSTEAFF	TGTGCCAGCTCAGGCGTAGGAAGCACTGAAGCTTTCTTT
once	TRBD2	TRBV6-4	TRBJ2-1	CASSPLFLAGGYNEQFF	TGTGCCAGCAGCCCTCTCTTCCTAGCGGGAGGGTACAATGAGCAGTTCTTC
few	-	TRBV20-1	TRBJ1-6	CSLEGGNPLNF	TGCAGCTTAGAAGGGGGAAATCCCCTCAACTTT
many	TRBD2	TRBV12-3/TRBV12-4	TRBJ2-5	CASSLGGGQETQYF	TGTGCCAGCAGTTTAGGCGGGGGGCAAGAGACCCAGTACTTC
many	-	TRBV12-3/TRBV12-4	TRBJ2-1	CASSPEMRPEGFF	TGTGCCAGCAGTCCTGAGATGAGACCGGAGGGGTTCTTC
many	-	TRBV20-1	TRBJ2-7	CSARPQIAGHEQYF	TGCAGTGCTAGGCCCCAGATAGCCGGCCACGAGCAGTACTTC
many	-	TRBV7-6	TRBJ2-1	CASSLLSGNNEQFF	TGTGCCAGCAGCCTACTATCTGGGAACAATGAGCAGTTCTTC
many	TRBD1	TRBV20-1	TRBJ2-3	CSASGTGGTDTQYF	TGCAGTGCTAGTGGGACAGGGGGCACAGATACGCAGTATTTT
many	-	TRBV6-2/TRBV6-3	TRBJ1-1	CASRNYVEAFF	TGTGCCAGCAGGAATTATGTGGAAGCTTTCTTT
many	TRBD1	TRBV6-5	TRBJ2-4	CASSYSEGAKDIQYF	TGTGCCAGCAGTTACTCCGAGGGGGCGAAGGACATTCAGTACTTC
many	TRBD1	TRBV20-1	TRBJ2-1	CSAEPDRVWIRDSARDEQFF	TGCAGTGCTGAACCCGACAGGGTATGGATCAGAGATTCCGCACGGGATGAGCAGTTCTTC
many	-	TRBV7-3	TRBJ2-2	CASSLTPRPGSNTGELFF	TGTGCCAGCAGCCTAACCCCTCGGCCGGGATCGAACACCGGGGAGCTGTTTTTT
few	-	TRBV5-6	TRBJ2-7	CASSFGQTYEQYF	TGTGCCAGCAGCTTTGGGCAGACCTACGAGCAGTACTTC